This T cell receptor beta chain was recorded in a study of blood T cell repertoires in COVID-19. Per the original methods: Nucleated cell counts were estimated from reference gene primer amplification. Data came from immunoSEQ multiplex PCR; TCRdb stores just in-frame clones and leaves some out. Clone size and V and J calls were adopted from that table, with D and trimming inferred from the DNA. The repertoire holds approximately 210,000 clones, with approximately 80% as singletons. Study members were between 18 and 89 years old and lived in approximately 25 US regions. Germline V CDR1 and CDR2: LNHDA, SQIVND (reference sequence). CDR3 length: 14 amino acids. Trimming took off 7 bases at V and 2 bases at J, with 14 bases between the two ends.

The receptor was isolated from a man aged 25 to 40 with acute COVID-19. The sequencing input was PBMCs or T cells enriched from blood (not recorded which). The chain is built from TRBV19 and TRBJ1-1, with D tentatively TRBD1 (5 bases). The CDR3, as DNA: TGTGCCAGTACCCTTAGCAGGGTAAACACTGAAGCTTTCTTT. Protein: CASTLSRVNTEAFF.